This T cell receptor beta chain was sequenced in a study of blood T cells in healthy people across ages. Across the whole study: About one barcoded beta molecule per two T cells was the capture yield of template switching.

It was with a sample-barcoded 5' primer and a J-beta primer mix that a second PCR of roughly 7 to 12 cycles was run. Each cDNA molecule carried a tag from a template-switch adaptor that contained 12 random nucleotides. Each CDR3 protein is one row after TCRdb ran MiXCR on the 5' RACE reads. The top ten clones hold roughly 2.1% of a sample with over 1,500,000 distinct CDR3 sequences, just under 50% of them seen once. Points from the study as a whole: Changes in expanded clonotypes were possibly confounded, as the CMV status of donors was unknown.

Trimming shortened V by 5 bases and J by 4 bases, and 15 bases separated the two germline ends. Germline assignment: CDR1 SGHTA and CDR2 FQGNSA. This CDR3 is built from 15 residues. As to this clonotype: Its target is not known.

This receptor was identified in a woman between 35 and 50 years old in good health. The J gene is TRBJ1-5, the V gene TRBV7-2, with D possibly being TRBD1 (6 bases). The sequenced sample consisted of blood. Here the CDR3 DNA reads TGTGCCAGCAGCCCAGCGGGGGCGGAAAATCAGCCCCAGCATTTT. Protein: CASSPAGAENQPQHF.